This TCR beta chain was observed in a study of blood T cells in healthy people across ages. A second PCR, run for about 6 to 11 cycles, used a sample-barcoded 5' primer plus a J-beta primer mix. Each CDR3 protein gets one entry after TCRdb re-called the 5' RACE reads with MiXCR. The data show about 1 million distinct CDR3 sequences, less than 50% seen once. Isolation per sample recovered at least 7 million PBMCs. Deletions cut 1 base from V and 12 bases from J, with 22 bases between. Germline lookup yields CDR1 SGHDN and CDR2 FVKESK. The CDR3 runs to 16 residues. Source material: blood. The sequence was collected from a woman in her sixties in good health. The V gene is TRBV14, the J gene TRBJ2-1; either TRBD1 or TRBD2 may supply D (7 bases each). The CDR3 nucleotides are TGTGCCAGCAGCCAAGCAGGGGGAGGGGGTTCCTCGCGGCAGTTCTTC. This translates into CASSQAGGGGSSRQFF.